Shown below are 32 T cell receptor beta chains from a single sample sequenced in a study of cytomegalovirus exposure and HLA in healthy donors. The PCR ran on 60 Vbeta and 13 Jbeta primers. Profiling relied on immunoSEQ multiplex PCR, and the TCRdb table lists in-frame clones only, not all of them. Its clone listing holds about 70,000 clones. Sequences were obtained from PBMCs. The origin of the receptors is a female donor in good health and CMV-seropositive.

This chain links TRBV5-1 with TRBJ2-7; 11 bases match TRBD2. The CDR3 is made up of 16 amino acids. Germline V lookup: CDR1 SGHRS, CDR2 YFSETQ. V was clipped by 1 base and J by 2 bases; unmatched bases: 5. In nucleotides, the CDR3 is TGCGCCAGCAGCTTGCTAGCGGGAGGCAGCGCCTACGAGCAGTACTTC. Protein sequence: CASSLLAGGSAYEQYF. Complete variable domain (other parts from reference TRBV5-1 and TRBJ2-7): KAGVTQTPRYLIKTRGQQVTLSCSPISGHRSVSWYQQTPGQGLQFLFEYFSETQRNKGNFPGRFSGRQFSNSRSEMNVSTLELGDSALYLCASSLLAGGSAYEQYFGPGTRLTVT.

This chain links TRBV2 with TRBJ1-1, with D possibly being TRBD1 (6 bases). Germline V gene sequence: CDR1 SNHLY, CDR2 FYNNEI. The CDR3 covers 15 residues. The V end was cut by 4 bases, the J end by 0 bases, with 12 bases between. The CDR3 coding sequence is TGTGCCAGCAGTGGACAGGCCCAAATGAACACTGAAGCTTTCTTT. It specifies CASSGQAQMNTEAFF.

The chain joins TRBV9 to TRBJ2-7; unclear D gene. Between the trimmed V and J ends, which lost 0 bases and 3 bases, there was a span of 7 bases. This CDR3 comprises 13 residues. Per germline, CDR1 SGDLS and CDR2 YYNGEE. The CDR3 DNA reads as TGTGCCAGCAGCGTAGACCCCGGCTACGAGCAGTACTTC. Translated: CASSVDPGYEQYF.

The chain has TRBV4-2 and TRBJ2-7, with 7 bases aligning to TRBD2. This CDR3 has 16 amino acids. V dropped 2 bases and J dropped 2; count of bases not matched to a gene: 9. Germline V gene data show CDR1 as LGHNA and CDR2 as YNFKEQ. CDR3 DNA: TGTGCCAGCAGCCAACCCGGGGGGACCACCGCCTACGAGCAGTACTTC. Translating gives CASSQPGGTTAYEQYF.

CDR3 amino acids: CASSTGERQETQYF. As DNA, the CDR3 is TGCGCCAGCAGTACAGGGGAGCGGCAAGAGACCCAGTACTTC. The rearrangement links TRBV5-1 to TRBJ2-5; 7 nucleotides agree with TRBD1. Germline lookup yields CDR1 SGHRS and CDR2 YFSETQ. The CDR3 sequence is 14 residues long. The trim removed 5 bases at V and 2 bases at J, leaving 6 bases unmatched.

CDR3 nucleotides: TGTGCCAGCCTCTCGATCAGGGGGCAGGGCACTGAAGCTTTCTTT. It is translated as CASLSIRGQGTEAFF. The V call is TRBV6-5, the J call TRBJ1-1; 8 bases match TRBD1. Germline V gene sequence: CDR1 MNHEY, CDR2 SVGAGI. The CDR3 contains 15 residues. J gave up 4 bases and V 8 bases, and 12 bases lay outside the gene matches.

Points on this clone: The sample carries other DNA sequences with the same CDR3. The chain joins TRBV18 to TRBJ1-2; D call uncertain. The CDR3 spans 13 residues. V gave up 2 bases and J gave up 2 bases, with 6 bases separating them. Germline CDR1 reads KGHSH; CDR2 reads LQKENI. As DNA, the CDR3 is TGTGCCAGCTCACCAACAGAGAACTATGGCTACACCTTC. Translated, it gives CASSPTENYGYTF.

The rearrangement joins TRBV7-6 to TRBJ1-2, with 9 bases fitting TRBD1. V gave up 4 bases and J gave up 4 bases; unmatched junction bases: 1. The CDR3 contains 13 residues. From germline, CDR1 is SGHVS and CDR2 FNYEAQ. In nucleotides, the CDR3 is TGTGCCAGCAGCTCGGACAGGGGCTATGGCTACACCTTC. It codes for CASSSDRGYGYTF.

This sequence joins TRBV28 and TRBJ1-2; the match to TRBD1 covers 12 bases. The trim removed 1 base at V and 7 bases at J, leaving 4 bases unmatched. The CDR3 totals 15 residues. CDR1 is MDHEN and CDR2 is SYDVKM in the germline V gene. DNA of the CDR3: TGTGCCAGCAGTTTATTGGGGACAGGGGGCGGTGGCTACACCTTC. It is translated as CASSLLGTGGGGYTF.

This sequence joins TRBV4-1 and TRBJ1-3, with a weak D call TRBD1 (6 bases). Germline CDR1 MGHRA, CDR2 YSYEKL. Between the trimmed V and J ends, which lost 3 bases and 2 bases, there was a span of 14 bases. CDR3 length equals 16 residues. Here the CDR3 DNA reads TGCGCCAGCAGCCACCTGGGACAAAGTACTGGAAACACCATATATTTT. Its protein product is CASSHLGQSTGNTIYF.

The J gene is TRBJ2-2, the V gene TRBV5-1; no definite D call. Germline values: CDR1 SGHRS, CDR2 YFSETQ. V shed 6 bases and J shed 7 bases, with 16 bases lying between them. The CDR3 sequence is 14 residues long. CDR3 DNA: TGCGCCAGCACGCCCCTCCCTCCTAGCGGGGAGCTGTTTTTT. Amino acids: CASTPLPPSGELFF.

This rearrangement joins TRBV28 to TRBJ2-1; no clear D. With 5 bases removed from V and 7 bases from J, the gap between germline ends came to 12 bases. Germline assignment: CDR1 MDHEN and CDR2 SYDVKM. The CDR3 covers 13 residues. The chain's CDR3 is CASSPRSWNEQFF. For the CDR3, the DNA is TGTGCCAGCAGTCCCCGTAGCTGGAATGAGCAGTTCTTC. The variable domain in full, with the rest retrieved from reference TRBV28 and TRBJ2-1, is DVKVTQSSRYLVKRTGEKVFLECVQDMDHENMFWYRQDPGLGLRLIYFSYDVKMKEKGDIPEGYSVSREKKERFSLILESASTNQTSMYLCASSPRSWNEQFFGPGTRLTVL.

This chain links TRBV4-2 with TRBJ1-2, with 8 nucleotides matching TRBD1. The CDR3 covers 16 residues. The trim removed 4 bases at V and 8 bases at J, leaving 15 bases unmatched. Germline values: CDR1 LGHNA, CDR2 YNFKEQ. The CDR3 reads CASSPTLGQGAHGYTF. DNA of the CDR3: TGTGCCAGCAGCCCTACCCTTGGGCAGGGGGCGCACGGCTACACCTTC.

This chain uses TRBV9 with TRBJ2-7; the D gene is possibly TRBD2 (6 bases). With 2 bases removed from V and 3 bases from J, the gap between germline ends came to 15 bases. The CDR3 consists of 15 residues. Germline-derived CDR1 and CDR2 are SGDLS and YYNGEE. The CDR3 protein is CASSVAEGSLYEQYF. The CDR3 coding sequence is TGTGCCAGCAGCGTTGCGGAGGGCTCGCTCTACGAGCAGTACTTC.

The chain recombines TRBV7-2 with TRBJ1-1; tentatively, D is TRBD1 (5 bases). V was shortened by 5 bases and J by 1 base, with 8 bases between the two germline ends. Germline CDR1 reads SGHTA; CDR2 reads FQGNSA. The CDR3 has 13 amino acids. The CDR3, as DNA: TGTGCCAGCAGCCAGGACACGAACACTGAAGCTTTCTTT. It yields the protein CASSQDTNTEAFF.

The chain joins TRBV9 to TRBJ1-5; D gene ambiguous. V lost 0 bases, J lost 7 bases, and 17 bases lay in between. The CDR3 length is 16 residues. CDR1 and CDR2 (germline): SGDLS, YYNGEE. The CDR3 region has the DNA TGTGCCAGCAGCGTAGGGAGCGGGTTGGGTGGGCAGCCCCAGCATTTT. Its protein is CASSVGSGLGGQPQHF.

The rearrangement uses TRBV6-5 and TRBJ1-1; D uncertain. Trimming took off 2 bases at V and 3 bases at J, with 7 bases between the two ends. Germline V gene sequence: CDR1 MNHEY, CDR2 SVGAGI. The CDR3 contains 13 residues. In nucleotides, the CDR3 is TGTGCCAGCAGTTACGGAGGTGACACTGAAGCTTTCTTT. It codes for CASSYGGDTEAFF.

The V and J genes are TRBV27 and TRBJ2-7, with D tentatively TRBD1 (6 bases). Germline V gene sequence: CDR1 MNHEY, CDR2 SMNVEV (reference sequence). Between the trimmed V and J ends, which lost 5 bases and 4 bases, there was a span of 9 bases. The CDR3 totals 12 residues. This chain's CDR3 is CASSKQGYEQYF. DNA of the CDR3: TGTGCCAGCAGTAAGCAGGGGTACGAGCAGTACTTC.

The chain carries TRBV6-5 and TRBJ2-7; 7 bases agree with TRBD2. The V and J ends lost 5 bases and 6 bases, in that order; junction bases with no gene match: 13. The germline CDR1 and CDR2 sequences are MNHEY and SVGAGI. This CDR3 comprises 15 residues. This CDR3 reads CASSPLRRESGEQYF. In nucleotides, the CDR3 is TGTGCCAGCAGTCCGCTTCGGCGGGAGAGTGGCGAGCAGTACTTC.

The chain employs TRBV5-4 and TRBJ1-1, with TRBD1 as a possible D gene (6 bases). The V gene lost 0 bases and the J gene lost 7 bases, with 10 bases spanning the gap. The CDR3 consists of 13 residues. Germline V gives CDR1 SGHNT, CDR2 YYREEE (reference sequence). Here the CDR3 reads CASSLAGVGEAFF. DNA of the CDR3: TGTGCCAGCAGCTTGGCAGGGGTGGGTGAAGCTTTCTTT.

This chain links TRBV6-6 with TRBJ1-2, with 9 nucleotides matching TRBD1. Trimming cost V 0 bases and J 2 bases; bases outside gene matches: 1. From germline, CDR1 is MNHNY and CDR2 SVGAGI (reference sequence). This CDR3 spans 15 amino acids. The CDR3 DNA is TGTGCCAGCAGTTACTCGACAGGGGGAAACTATGGCTACACCTTC. It is translated as CASSYSTGGNYGYTF.

The chain is built from TRBV4-3 and TRBJ2-2; no clear D gene. CDR1 and CDR2 (germline): LGHNA, YSLEER. The CDR3 totals 15 residues. Trimming took off 0 bases at V and 6 bases at J, with 11 bases between the two ends. The CDR3 sequence: CASSQETLSSGELFF. The DNA for the CDR3 is TGCGCCAGCAGCCAAGAGACACTTTCGTCCGGGGAGCTGTTTTTT.

The V gene is TRBV5-1, the J gene TRBJ2-5; TRBD2 matches at 10 bases. The closer fit of TRBJ2-7 to the DNA end suggests the J call may be wrong. Per germline, CDR1 SGHRS and CDR2 YFSETQ. The CDR3 is made up of 16 amino acids. CDR3 sequence reads: CASSGLAGAAGHEQYF. The CDR3 DNA reads as TGCGCCAGCAGCGGTCTAGCGGGGGCGGCGGGCCACGAGCAGTACTTC.

The rearrangement links TRBV30 to TRBJ1-4; 7 positions match TRBD1. The CDR3 totals 13 residues. V lost 7 bases to trimming and J lost 8 bases; unmatched junction nucleotides: 10. Per the germline V gene, CDR1 is GTSNPN and CDR2 is SVGIG (reference sequence). CDR3: CASTTGRVEKLFF. The CDR3, as DNA: TGTGCCTCTACGACAGGGAGAGTCGAAAAACTGTTTTTT.

The CDR3 DNA reads as TGTGCCTGGGACCGTTTTGGGGGGGACGAAGCTTTCTTT. It is translated as CAWDRFGGDEAFF. The V gene is TRBV30, the J gene TRBJ1-1, with a possible D match to TRBD1 (5 bases). This CDR3 spans 13 amino acids. CDR1 and CDR2 (germline): GTSNPN, SVGIG (reference sequence). The V gene lost 5 bases and the J gene lost 8 bases, with 18 bases spanning the gap.

The chain combines TRBV18 with TRBJ2-5, with no clear D. Germline-derived CDR1 and CDR2 are KGHSH and LQKENI. V dropped 5 bases and J dropped 1 base, with 5 bases sitting between them. The CDR3 consists of 12 residues. The CDR3 region has the DNA TGTGCCAGCTCATCTTCCCAAGAGACCCAGTACTTC. Amino acids: CASSSSQETQYF.

V usage is TRBV18 and J usage is TRBJ1-5; 10 nucleotides agree with TRBD1. The length of the CDR3 is 14 residues. The V gene end was trimmed by 3 bases and the J gene end by 4 bases; junction bases not matched to a gene: 0. Looked up from germline, CDR1 is KGHSH and CDR2 is LQKENI. CDR3 nucleotides: TGTGCCAGCTCACCGGGACAGGGGAATCAGCCCCAGCATTTT. It yields the protein CASSPGQGNQPQHF.

The V and J genes are TRBV28 and TRBJ2-7, with 10 nucleotides matching TRBD1. Unmatched junction bases numbered 9, after V lost 6 bases and J lost 4 bases. The germline CDR1 and CDR2 sequences are MDHEN and SYDVKM. CDR3 length equals 15 residues. Here the CDR3 reads CASREPTGGAYEQYF. CDR3 bases: TGTGCCAGCAGGGAACCGACAGGGGGCGCGTACGAGCAGTACTTC.

V is TRBV7-8 and J is TRBJ1-5, with 9 nucleotides matching TRBD1. V was clipped by 5 bases and J by 1 base; unmatched bases: 9. The CDR3 runs 17 residues. CDR1 SGHVS and CDR2 FQNEAQ come from the germline V gene. Here the CDR3 DNA reads TGTGCCAGCAGCACATTGGACAGGGGCGACAGCAATCAGCCCCAGCATTTT. Its translation is CASSTLDRGDSNQPQHF.

The rearrangement joins TRBV27 to TRBJ1-2; TRBD1 is a possible D gene (5 bases). V shed 5 bases and J shed 5 bases, with 12 bases lying between them. Germline assignment: CDR1 MNHEY and CDR2 SMNVEV (reference sequence). The CDR3 totals 13 residues. CDR3 DNA sequence: TGTGCCAGCAGTCCAGGGTTCGTATATGGCTACACCTTC. Residues: CASSPGFVYGYTF.

The chain uses TRBV19 and TRBJ2-7; 11 bases are a match to TRBD1. CDR1 is LNHDA and CDR2 is SQIVND in the germline V gene (reference sequence). This CDR3 comprises 15 residues. Trimming took 6 bases from V and 0 from J; bases not matched to a gene: 4. CDR3 residues: CASRTGTGGSYEQYF. In nucleotides, the CDR3 is TGTGCCAGTAGGACCGGGACAGGGGGCTCCTACGAGCAGTACTTC.

The chain carries TRBV11-3 and TRBJ2-1; 11 nucleotides match TRBD2. Germline-derived CDR1 and CDR2 are SGHNT and YENEEA. With V trimmed by 5 bases and J by 5 bases, 11 bases remained unmatched. The CDR3 sequence is 17 residues long. The CDR3 DNA reads as TGTGCCAGCAGCGTAGTGGGACTAGCGGAAGGAAACAATGAGCAGTTCTTC. Encoded protein: CASSVVGLAEGNNEQFF.